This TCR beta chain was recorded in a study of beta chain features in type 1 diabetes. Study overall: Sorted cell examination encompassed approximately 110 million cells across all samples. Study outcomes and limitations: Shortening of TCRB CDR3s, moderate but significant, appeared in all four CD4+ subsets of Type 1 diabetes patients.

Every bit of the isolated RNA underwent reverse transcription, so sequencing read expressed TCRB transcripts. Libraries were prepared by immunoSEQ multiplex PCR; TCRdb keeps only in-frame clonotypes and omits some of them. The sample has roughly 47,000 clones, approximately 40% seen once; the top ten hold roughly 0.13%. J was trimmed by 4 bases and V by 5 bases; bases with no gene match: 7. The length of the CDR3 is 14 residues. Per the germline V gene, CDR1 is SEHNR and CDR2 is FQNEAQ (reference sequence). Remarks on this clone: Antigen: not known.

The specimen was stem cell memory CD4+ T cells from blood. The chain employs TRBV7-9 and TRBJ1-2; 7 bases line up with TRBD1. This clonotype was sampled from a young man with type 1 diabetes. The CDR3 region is CASSRTGPSYGYTF. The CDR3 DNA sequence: TGTGCCAGCAGCAGGACAGGACCTTCCTATGGCTACACCTTC.